The 20 T cell receptor beta chains in this list originate from one sample, sequenced in a study of T cells after yellow fever vaccination. One entry per CDR3 protein results from TCRdb running MiXCR on the 5' RACE reads. The profile shows 300,000 to 350,000 distinct CDR3 sequences, about 10% of them singletons. This material consisted of CD4+ T cells sorted from PBMCs, taken 45 days after the yellow fever booster vaccination. Every receptor here comes from a man between 18 and 35 years old who received the YFV17D yellow fever vaccine.

This chain joins TRBV30 and TRBJ2-7; 7 bases are a match to TRBD1. The CDR3 runs to 12 residues. Trimming cost V 4 bases and J 4 bases; bases outside gene matches: 4. The germline V gene encodes CDR1 GTSNPN and CDR2 SVGIG (reference sequence). The CDR3 protein is CAWKGARYEQYF. CDR3 nucleotide sequence: TGTGCCTGGAAGGGGGCGCGGTACGAGCAGTACTTC.

The chain carries TRBV5-4 and TRBJ2-1; 8 bases fit TRBD1. CDR3 size: 15 residues. Germline values: CDR1 SGHNT, CDR2 YYREEE (reference sequence). J was trimmed by 4 bases and V by 4 bases; bases with no gene match: 7. CDR3 sequence (DNA): TGTGCCAGCAGCGGCCGGGACAGGTTATACAATGAGCAGTTCTTC. Translation gives CASSGRDRLYNEQFF. Drawing the rest from reference TRBV5-4 and TRBJ2-1, the complete variable domain is ETGVTQSPTHLIKTRGQQVTLRCSSQSGHNTVSWYQQALGQGPQFIFQYYREEENGRGNFPPRFSGLQFPNYSSELNVNALELDDSALYLCASSGRDRLYNEQFFGPGTRLTVL.

This clonotype was counted only a few times. The rearrangement uses TRBV20-1 and TRBJ1-6; the match to TRBD1 covers 12 bases. The CDR3 sequence is 18 residues long. J was trimmed by 6 bases and V by 3 bases; bases with no gene match: 12. Germline values: CDR1 DFQATT, CDR2 SNEGSKA (reference sequence). The CDR3 loop reads CSASHPTGTGGFNSPLHF. The DNA for the CDR3 is TGCAGTGCTAGCCACCCCACCGGGACAGGGGGCTTTAATTCACCCCTCCACTTT.

In this sample, this clonotype turned up many times. The chain uses TRBV12-3 or TRBV12-4 and TRBJ1-5; TRBD1 aligns across 7 bases. The CDR3 runs to 13 residues. V shed 6 bases, J shed 2 bases, and the junction held 1 base outside the gene matches. The CDR3: CASRGTGNQPQHF. In nucleotides, the CDR3 is TGTGCCAGCAGGGGGACAGGCAATCAGCCCCAGCATTTT.

This clonotype was counted only a few times. The chain has TRBV9 and TRBJ1-1; no clear D. The CDR3 spans 15 residues. Germline V lookup: CDR1 SGDLS, CDR2 YYNGEE. V dropped 4 bases and J dropped 0 bases, with 13 bases sitting between them. The CDR3 sequence: CASSPPASLNTEAFF. As DNA, the CDR3 is TGTGCCAGCAGCCCCCCCGCCAGCTTGAACACTGAAGCTTTCTTT.

This clonotype was recorded a few times. This rearrangement joins TRBV11-1 to TRBJ2-7; 9 bases line up with TRBD1. The CDR3 has 13 amino acids. V dropped 5 bases and J dropped 6; count of bases not matched to a gene: 5. CDR1 and CDR2 (germline): SGHAT, FQDESV (reference sequence). The CDR3 DNA reads TGTGCCAGCAGCCACCGGGACAGGGTCGAGCAGTACTTC. Translating gives CASSHRDRVEQYF.

V gene TRBV7-8 combines with J gene TRBJ1-3; 11 bases are shared with TRBD1. The CDR3 is 17 amino acids. Germline V CDR1 and CDR2: SGHVS, FQNEAQ. The V segment lost 6 bases and the J segment 2 bases; nucleotides outside the gene matches: 9. The chain's CDR3 is CASRKVMGQGAGNTIYF. The CDR3 nucleotides are TGTGCCAGCAGGAAAGTAATGGGACAGGGGGCTGGAAACACCATATATTTT.

In its sample, this clonotype was seen a few times. The chain uses TRBV20-1 and TRBJ1-6; weak D call: TRBD1 (6 bases). The CDR3 runs 13 residues. The V gene lost 5 bases and the J gene lost 8 bases, with 13 bases spanning the gap. Germline V gene sequence: CDR1 DFQATT, CDR2 SNEGSKA (reference sequence). CDR3 sequence: CSAFGGFYSPLHF. The CDR3 bases are TGCAGTGCTTTCGGGGGCTTTTATTCACCCCTCCACTTT.

The chain links TRBV11-1 to TRBJ1-1, with D uncertain. The CDR3 loop spans 14 amino acids. V dropped 4 bases and J dropped 1 base, with 10 bases sitting between them. Germline V lookup: CDR1 SGHAT, CDR2 FQDESV (reference sequence). Written as DNA, the CDR3 is TGTGCCAGCAGCTCCCTAGACTGGAACACTGAAGCTTTCTTT. Encoded protein: CASSSLDWNTEAFF.

This clonotype was seen only a few times. This chain joins TRBV7-8 and TRBJ2-2, with D perhaps matching TRBD1 (5 bases). CDR3 length: 15 residues. Germline V gene data show CDR1 as SGHVS and CDR2 as FQNEAQ. V lost 5 bases to trimming and J lost 3 bases, with 13 bases between them. CDR3: CASSPLGRDTGELFF. CDR3 DNA: TGTGCCAGCAGCCCCTTGGGCAGGGACACCGGGGAGCTGTTTTTT.

V gene TRBV15 combines with J gene TRBJ1-1, with D perhaps TRBD1 (6 bases). From germline, CDR1 is LNHNV and CDR2 YYDKDF (reference sequence). CDR3 size: 15 residues. V shed 1 base and J shed 4 bases, with 13 bases lying between them. As DNA, the CDR3 is TGTGCCACCAGCAGAGCCCTAGGGGGAGGCACTGAAGCTTTCTTT. Translation: CATSRALGGGTEAFF.

Only a few counts were recorded for this clonotype. The chain recombines TRBV5-4 with TRBJ1-2, with D possibly matching TRBD1 (5 bases). Germline V gives CDR1 SGHNT, CDR2 YYREEE (reference sequence). V was cut by 4 bases and J by 0 bases, with 19 bases left in between. The CDR3 has 17 amino acids. The CDR3: CASSAGGTARANYGYTF. In DNA, the CDR3 is TGTGCCAGCAGCGCGGGCGGGACGGCTCGAGCTAACTATGGCTACACCTTC.

Many counts were recorded for this clonotype. The gene calls are TRBV7-2 and TRBJ2-3; D might be TRBD1 (6 bases). CDR3 length equals 14 residues. The germline CDR1 and CDR2 sequences are SGHTA and FQGNSA. The V gene lost 1 base and the J gene lost 5 bases, with 10 bases spanning the gap. This CDR3 is CASSLGGPGDTQYF. As DNA, the CDR3 is TGTGCCAGCAGCTTAGGGGGGCCCGGAGATACGCAGTATTTT.

This clonotype has only a few counts. The chain recombines TRBV20-1 with TRBJ1-6; D might be TRBD1 (5 bases). This CDR3 is 12 amino acids long. The germline CDR1 and CDR2 sequences are DFQATT and SNEGSKA (reference sequence). The V and J ends lost 3 bases and 7 bases respectively, with 7 bases between them. Here the CDR3 reads CSASGGNSPLHF. In nucleotides, the CDR3 is TGCAGTGCTAGTGGGGGGAATTCACCCCTCCACTTT.

The CDR3 sequence is CASSFSTGNEKLFF. The CDR3 nucleotides read TGCGCCAGCAGCTTTTCGACAGGGAATGAAAAACTGTTTTTT. The V call is TRBV5-1, the J call TRBJ1-4; 7 positions match TRBD1. The V segment lost 2 bases and the J segment 5 bases; nucleotides outside the gene matches: 3. The CDR3 spans 14 residues. Germline loops: CDR1 SGHRS, CDR2 YFSETQ.

This chain connects TRBV20-1 to TRBJ2-1; 9 bases are shared with TRBD2. The CDR3 has 15 residues. Germline CDR1 reads DFQATT; CDR2 reads SNEGSKA (reference sequence). V gave up 2 bases and J gave up 7 bases; unmatched junction bases: 9. The CDR3 is CSARPPRGGLNEQFF. The CDR3 region has the DNA TGCAGTGCTAGACCCCCGCGGGGGGGCCTGAATGAGCAGTTCTTC.

As for this clonotype: One end of the junction does not line up with germline, which may come from a read error. This chain links TRBV6-1 with TRBJ2-5, with 8 bases fitting TRBD1. The CDR3 runs to 16 residues. Germline V gene lookup returns CDR1 MNHNS and CDR2 SASEGT. DNA of the CDR3: TGTGCCAGCAGTGAAGCTGGGACAGGTTGGGGAGAGACCCTGTACTTC. Amino acid sequence: CASSEAGTGWGETLYF.

This clonotype was seen a handful of times. This chain uses TRBV30 with TRBJ2-3; 7 bases agree with TRBD1. This CDR3 has 13 amino acids. CDR1 GTSNPN and CDR2 SVGIG come from the germline V gene (reference sequence). Unmatched junction bases numbered 0, after V lost 2 bases and J lost 1 base. In DNA form, the CDR3 reads TGTGCCTGGAGTCAGGGGGGCACAGATACGCAGTATTTT. Encoded protein: CAWSQGGTDTQYF.

The CDR3 loop reads CASSLIVAGNTIYF. The CDR3 coding sequence is TGTGCCAGCAGCCTTATAGTTGCTGGAAACACCATATATTTT. This chain uses TRBV7-2 with TRBJ1-3; D ambiguous. V gave up 5 bases and J gave up 2 bases, with 10 bases separating them. This CDR3 has 14 amino acids. Germline CDR1 and CDR2: SGHTA and FQGNSA. Complete variable domain (other parts from reference TRBV7-2 and TRBJ1-3): GAGVSQSPSNKVTEKGKDVELRCDPISGHTALYWYRQSLGQGLEFLIYFQGNSAPDKSGLPSDRFSAERTGGSVSTLTIQRTQQEDSAVYLCASSLIVAGNTIYFGEGSWLTVV.

This clonotype was recorded at least ten times. The CDR3 sequence is CASSMTGNQPQHF. Here the CDR3 DNA reads TGTGCCAGCAGCATGACCGGCAATCAGCCCCAGCATTTT. This chain uses TRBV7-2 with TRBJ1-5; the D is unclear. The CDR3 length is 13 residues. Germline loops: CDR1 SGHTA, CDR2 FQGNSA. Trimming cost V 5 bases and J 2 bases, with 7 bases left between them.